The clone carrying this T cell receptor beta chain came up many times. Its antigen remains unknown. This sample was taken from a study of T cells in Graves' hyperthyroidism and ophthalmopathy. Points from the study as a whole: Most thyroid clonotypes expanded above 0.001 were also detected in blood.

The source material, RNA transcripts, was used to amplify TCR beta CDR3 regions. The HTBI primer set was used in a first-round RT-PCR of the TCR CDR3. TCRdb processed the multiplex PCR reads anew with MiXCR; each CDR3 protein has one entry. The sample has about 460,000 distinct CDR3 sequences; approximately 22% are singletons. Ophthalmopathy cases scored 3 or more on the Clinical Activity Score and 4 or more on NOSPECS grade, with duration below 3 months. The CDR3 runs 14 residues. Germline V lookup: CDR1 MNHEY, CDR2 SVGEGT. V was clipped by 3 bases and J by 6 bases, with 14 bases between them. The material sequenced was blood. The receptor was isolated from a woman in her sixties or seventies with Graves' ophthalmopathy. The V call is TRBV6-2 or TRBV6-3, the J call TRBJ2-5, with D perhaps being TRBD1 or TRBD2 (6 bases each). The CDR3 sequence: CASSYGGLVKTQYF. CDR3 nucleotides: TGTGCCAGCAGTTATGGGGGGCTGGTAAAGACCCAGTACTTC.